This TCR beta chain derives from a study of blood T cell repertoires in COVID-19. Study background: Symptom resolution, clearance, or two negative PCRs marked donors in Cohort 3 as recovered. The analysed material was cDNA or gDNA that came from T cells, B-cell-depleted T cells, or PBMCs.

This CDR3 has 16 residues. Germline lookup yields CDR1 MNHEY and CDR2 SVGEGT. V was pared by 5 bases and J by 2 bases, with 7 bases of the junction left unmatched. Only in-frame clones appear in the TCRdb table, and some are missing; sequencing was by immunoSEQ multiplex PCR. The sample yields over 110,000 clones, approximately 80% seen once. V gene TRBV6-2 or TRBV6-3 combines with J gene TRBJ2-2; 8 bases line up with TRBD2. What was sequenced was PBMCs or T cells enriched from blood (not recorded which). The receptor's source is a man between 50 and 59 years old in a cohort exposed to, infected with or recovered from COVID-19 (not recorded which). CDR3 sequence reads: CASSGTSGVNTGELFF. The CDR3 DNA follows: TGTGCCAGCAGTGGAACTAGCGGTGTTAACACCGGGGAGCTGTTTTTT.